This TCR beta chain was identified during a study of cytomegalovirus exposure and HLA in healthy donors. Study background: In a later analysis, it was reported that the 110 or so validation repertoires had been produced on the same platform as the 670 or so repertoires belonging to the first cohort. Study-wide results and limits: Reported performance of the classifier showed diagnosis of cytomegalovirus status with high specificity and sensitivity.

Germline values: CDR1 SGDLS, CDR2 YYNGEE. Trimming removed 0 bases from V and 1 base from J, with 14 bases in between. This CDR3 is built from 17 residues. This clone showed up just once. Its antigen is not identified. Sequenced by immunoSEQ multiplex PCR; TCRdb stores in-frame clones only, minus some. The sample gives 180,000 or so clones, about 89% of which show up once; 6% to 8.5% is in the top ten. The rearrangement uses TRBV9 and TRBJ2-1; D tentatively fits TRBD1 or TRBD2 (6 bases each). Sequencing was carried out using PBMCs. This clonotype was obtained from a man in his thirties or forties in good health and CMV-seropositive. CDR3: CASSVAARGLSYNEQFF. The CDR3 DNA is TGTGCCAGCAGCGTAGCTGCCCGGGGGCTGTCCTACAATGAGCAGTTCTTC.